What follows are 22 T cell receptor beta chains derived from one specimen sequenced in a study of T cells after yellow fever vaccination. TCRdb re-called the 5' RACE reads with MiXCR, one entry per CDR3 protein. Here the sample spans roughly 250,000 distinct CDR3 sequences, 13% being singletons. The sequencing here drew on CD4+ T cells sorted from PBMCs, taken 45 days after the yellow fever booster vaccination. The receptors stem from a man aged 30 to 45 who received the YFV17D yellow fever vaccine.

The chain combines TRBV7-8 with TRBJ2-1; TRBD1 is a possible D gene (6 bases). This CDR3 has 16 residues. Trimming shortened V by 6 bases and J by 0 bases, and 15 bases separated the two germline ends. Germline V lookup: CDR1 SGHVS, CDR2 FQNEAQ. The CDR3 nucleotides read TGTGCCAGCAGTCCTGGACAGAGCGGCTCCTACAATGAGCAGTTCTTC. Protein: CASSPGQSGSYNEQFF.

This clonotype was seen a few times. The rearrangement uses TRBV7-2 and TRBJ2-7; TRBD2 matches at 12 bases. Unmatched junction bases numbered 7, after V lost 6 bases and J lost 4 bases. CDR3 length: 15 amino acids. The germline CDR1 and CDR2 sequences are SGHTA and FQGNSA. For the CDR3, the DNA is TGTGCCAGCAGGCCAAGACTAGCGGGAGAGTACGAGCAGTACTTC. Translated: CASRPRLAGEYEQYF.

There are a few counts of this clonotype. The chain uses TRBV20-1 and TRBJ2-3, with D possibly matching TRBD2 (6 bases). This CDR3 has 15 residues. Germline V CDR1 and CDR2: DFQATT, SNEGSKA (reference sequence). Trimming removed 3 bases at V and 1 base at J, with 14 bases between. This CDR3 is CSASPGGAGTDTQYF. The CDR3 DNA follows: TGCAGTGCTAGTCCCGGGGGAGCGGGCACAGATACGCAGTATTTT.

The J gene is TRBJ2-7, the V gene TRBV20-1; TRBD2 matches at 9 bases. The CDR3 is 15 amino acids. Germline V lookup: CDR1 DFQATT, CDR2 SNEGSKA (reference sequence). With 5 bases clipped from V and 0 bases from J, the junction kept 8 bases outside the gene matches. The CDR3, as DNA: TGCAGTGCTGCATCGGGACTAGCCTCCTCCTACGAGCAGTACTTC. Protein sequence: CSAASGLASSYEQYF.

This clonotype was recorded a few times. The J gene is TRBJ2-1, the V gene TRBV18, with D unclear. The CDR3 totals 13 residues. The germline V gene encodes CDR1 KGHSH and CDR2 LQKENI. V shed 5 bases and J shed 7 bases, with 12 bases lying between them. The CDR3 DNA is TGTGCCAGCTCAACTGGGTCTGGGAATGAGCAGTTCTTC. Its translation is CASSTGSGNEQFF.

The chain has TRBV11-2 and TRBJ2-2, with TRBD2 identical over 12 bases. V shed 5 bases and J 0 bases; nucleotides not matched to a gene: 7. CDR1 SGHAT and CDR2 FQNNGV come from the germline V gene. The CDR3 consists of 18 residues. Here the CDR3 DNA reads TGTGCCAGCAGCCAAAATCTAGCGGGAGGGCCGAACACCGGGGAGCTGTTTTTT. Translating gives CASSQNLAGGPNTGELFF.

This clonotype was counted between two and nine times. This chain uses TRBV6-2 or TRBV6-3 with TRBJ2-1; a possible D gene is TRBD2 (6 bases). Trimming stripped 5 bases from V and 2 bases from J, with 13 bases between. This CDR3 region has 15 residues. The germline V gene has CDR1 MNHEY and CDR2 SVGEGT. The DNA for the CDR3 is TGTGCCAGCAGTCCGACTAGTCCCGCCTACAATGAGCAGTTCTTC. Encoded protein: CASSPTSPAYNEQFF.

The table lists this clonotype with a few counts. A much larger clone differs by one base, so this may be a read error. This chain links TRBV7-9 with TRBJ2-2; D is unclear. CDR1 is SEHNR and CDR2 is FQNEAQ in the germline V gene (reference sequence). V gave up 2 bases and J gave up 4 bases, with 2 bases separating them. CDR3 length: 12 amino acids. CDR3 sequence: CASSLPTGELFF. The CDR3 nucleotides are TGTGCCAGCAGCTTACCCACCGGGGAGCTGTTTTTT.

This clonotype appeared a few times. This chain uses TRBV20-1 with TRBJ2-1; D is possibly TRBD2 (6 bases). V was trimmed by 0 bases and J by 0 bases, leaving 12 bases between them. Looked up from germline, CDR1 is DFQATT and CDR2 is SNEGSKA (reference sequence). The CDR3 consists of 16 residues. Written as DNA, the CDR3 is TGCAGTGCTAGAGATGGGGGAGCGGGCTCCTACAATGAGCAGTTCTTC. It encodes CSARDGGAGSYNEQFF.

The CDR3 bases are TGTGCCAGCAGGCAAGCCGGGGGCACTGAAGCTTTCTTT. Its protein product is CASRQAGGTEAFF. V usage is TRBV7-2 and J usage is TRBJ1-1; perhaps TRBD1 as D (5 bases). Germline assignment: CDR1 SGHTA and CDR2 FQGNSA. V was pared by 6 bases and J by 4 bases, with 12 bases between. The CDR3 totals 13 residues.

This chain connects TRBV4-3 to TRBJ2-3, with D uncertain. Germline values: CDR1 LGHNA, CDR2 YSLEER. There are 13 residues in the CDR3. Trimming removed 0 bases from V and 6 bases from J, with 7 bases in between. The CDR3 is CASSQETRDTQYF. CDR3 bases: TGCGCCAGCAGCCAAGAGACCAGGGATACGCAGTATTTT.

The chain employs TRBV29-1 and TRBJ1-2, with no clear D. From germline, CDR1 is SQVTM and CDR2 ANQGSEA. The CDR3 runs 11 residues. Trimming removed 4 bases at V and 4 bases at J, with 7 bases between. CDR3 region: CSVGRSYGYTF. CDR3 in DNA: TGCAGCGTTGGCAGAAGCTATGGCTACACCTTC.

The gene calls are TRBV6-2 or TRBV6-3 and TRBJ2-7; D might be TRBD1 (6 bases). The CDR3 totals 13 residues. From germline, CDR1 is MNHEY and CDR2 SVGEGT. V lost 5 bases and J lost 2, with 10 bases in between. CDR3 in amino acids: CASSRTAPYEQYF. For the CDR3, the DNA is TGTGCCAGCAGTCGGACAGCGCCCTACGAGCAGTACTTC.

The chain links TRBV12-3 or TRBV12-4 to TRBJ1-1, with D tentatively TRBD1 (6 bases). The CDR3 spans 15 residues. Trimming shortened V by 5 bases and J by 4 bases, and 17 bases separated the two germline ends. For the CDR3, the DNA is TGTGCCAGCAGTCGAAAGGGGGACGGGATCACTGAAGCTTTCTTT. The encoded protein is CASSRKGDGITEAFF.

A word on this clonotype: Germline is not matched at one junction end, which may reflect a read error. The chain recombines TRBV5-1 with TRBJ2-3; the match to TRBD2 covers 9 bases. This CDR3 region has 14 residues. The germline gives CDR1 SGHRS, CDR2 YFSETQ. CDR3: CASSTGTSRDTQYF. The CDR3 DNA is TGCGCCAGCAGCACCGGGACTAGCAGAGATACGCAGTATTTT.

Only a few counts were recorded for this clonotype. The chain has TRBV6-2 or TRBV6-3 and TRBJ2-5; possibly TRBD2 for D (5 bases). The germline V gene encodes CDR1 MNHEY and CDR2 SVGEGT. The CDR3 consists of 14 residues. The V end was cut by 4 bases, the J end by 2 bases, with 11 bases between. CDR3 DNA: TGTGCCAGCAGTTGGAGGCGGGCTCAAGAGACCCAGTACTTC. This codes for CASSWRRAQETQYF.

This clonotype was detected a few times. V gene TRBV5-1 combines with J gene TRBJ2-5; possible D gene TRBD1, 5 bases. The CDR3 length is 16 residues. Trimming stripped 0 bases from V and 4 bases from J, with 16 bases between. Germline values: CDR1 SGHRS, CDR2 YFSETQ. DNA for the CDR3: TGCGCCAGCAGCTTGGCCGGCAGGGCCCAAACAGAGACCCAGTACTTC. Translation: CASSLAGRAQTETQYF.

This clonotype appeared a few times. CDR3 in DNA: TGTGCCAGCAGTTACCGAATGGGAAGCTCCTACAATGAGCAGTTCTTC. This translates into CASSYRMGSSYNEQFF. The J gene is TRBJ2-1, the V gene TRBV6-5; D not resolved. CDR1 MNHEY and CDR2 SVGAGI come from the germline V gene. The CDR3 has 16 residues. Trimming removed 2 bases from V and 0 bases from J, with 11 bases in between.

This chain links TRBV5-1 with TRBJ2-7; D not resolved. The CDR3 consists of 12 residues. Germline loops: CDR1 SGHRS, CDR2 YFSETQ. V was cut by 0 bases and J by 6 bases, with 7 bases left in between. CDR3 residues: CASSLVDGEQYF. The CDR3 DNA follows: TGCGCCAGCAGCTTGGTCGACGGCGAGCAGTACTTC.

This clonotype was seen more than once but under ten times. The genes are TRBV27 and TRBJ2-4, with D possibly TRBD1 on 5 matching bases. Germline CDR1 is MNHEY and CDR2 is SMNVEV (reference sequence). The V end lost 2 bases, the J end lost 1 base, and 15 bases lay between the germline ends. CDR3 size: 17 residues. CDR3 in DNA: TGTGCCAGCAGTTTAGGGGCAGGGAAAGTCGCCAAAAACATTCAGTACTTC. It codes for CASSLGAGKVAKNIQYF.

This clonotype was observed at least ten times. The CDR3: CSARAGAAYEQYF. CDR3 sequence (DNA): TGCAGTGCCCGAGCGGGAGCGGCGTACGAGCAGTACTTC. This chain connects TRBV20-1 to TRBJ2-7; 8 bases are a match to TRBD2. Germline V gives CDR1 DFQATT, CDR2 SNEGSKA (reference sequence). Germline trimming cut 6 bases from V and 4 bases from J; bases unmatched to any gene: 8. This CDR3 is built from 13 residues.

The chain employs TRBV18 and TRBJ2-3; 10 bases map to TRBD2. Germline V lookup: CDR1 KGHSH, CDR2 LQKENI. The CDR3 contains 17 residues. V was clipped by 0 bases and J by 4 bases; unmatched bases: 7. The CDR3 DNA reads TGTGCCAGCTCACCACCTAGCGGGAGGACCGTAGCAGATACGCAGTATTTT. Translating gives CASSPPSGRTVADTQYF.